This T cell receptor beta chain was captured by sequencing in a study of blood T cells in healthy people across ages. About the study: Every two T cells gave about one barcoded beta molecule via template switching.

Each individual donor underwent a draw of about 9.1 milliliters of peripheral blood. A minimum of 6.5 million PBMCs was isolated per sample. V lost 5 bases to trimming and J lost 2 bases; unmatched junction nucleotides: 13. Germline lookup yields CDR1 MDHEN and CDR2 SYDVKM. This CDR3 comprises 17 residues. With a J-beta primer mix and a sample-barcoded 5' primer, a second PCR ran about 7 to 11 cycles. TCRdb reprocessed the 5' RACE reads with MiXCR, giving one entry per CDR3 protein. The sample holds 1.4 million to 1.5 million distinct CDR3 sequences; around 39% are singletons and the top ten take 7.9%.

The chain combines TRBV28 with TRBJ2-3; 7 bases map to TRBD2. The sequencing input was blood. This receptor was identified in a woman younger than 35 in good health. In DNA form, the CDR3 reads TGTGCCAGCAGTCCACCCTTATTAGCGGGCCCCACAGATACGCAGTATTTT. Its protein product is CASSPPLLAGPTDTQYF.